These 7 T cell receptor beta chains share one sample of origin, sequenced in a study of shared clonotypes between healthy human individuals. This table comes from immunoSEQ multiplex PCR, and its TCRdb copy is limited to in-frame clones, with some not included. The sample includes 600,000 to 750,000 clones, 72% seen only once; the top ten take about 2%. The sample consisted of memory CD4+ T cells sorted from blood. Subset reported: CD45RA-negative fraction. These receptors all come from a woman in her 30s in good health.

The gene calls are TRBV28 and TRBJ1-1; D uncertain. V lost 3 bases, J lost 1 base, and 12 bases lay in between. Germline loops: CDR1 MDHEN, CDR2 SYDVKM. The CDR3 runs to 15 residues. CDR3 residues: CASSFPGRANTEAFF. The CDR3 nucleotides are TGTGCCAGCAGTTTCCCCGGACGGGCGAACACTGAAGCTTTCTTT.

V is TRBV6-4 and J is TRBJ1-5; D is perhaps TRBD1 (6 bases). V was shortened by 2 bases and J by 6 bases, with 11 bases between the two germline ends. This CDR3 has 14 residues. CDR1 is MRHNA, CDR2 SNTAGT, per germline. For the CDR3, the DNA is TGTGCCAGCAGTGACAGGGGGGTGTGTCAGCCCCAGCATTTT. This gives the protein CASSDRGVCQPQHF.

The chain uses TRBV2 and TRBJ1-5; 10 bases align to TRBD1. Germline CDR1 SNHLY, CDR2 FYNNEI. This CDR3 has 14 residues. With 6 bases clipped from V and 6 bases from J, the junction kept 5 bases outside the gene matches. The CDR3 spells CASSPGQGFQPQHF. CDR3 bases: TGTGCCAGCAGCCCGGGACAGGGGTTTCAGCCCCAGCATTTT.

This chain joins TRBV16 and TRBJ1-5; D gene unclear. CDR1 is KGHSY and CDR2 is FQNENV in the germline V gene. The ends were cut back, 4 bases at V and 2 bases at J, with 15 bases in the middle. This CDR3 is built from 16 residues. CDR3 nucleotide sequence: TGTGCCAGCAGCCGAACCGCGGGGTTTGGCAATCAGCCCCAGCATTTT. It specifies CASSRTAGFGNQPQHF.

This chain connects TRBV19 to TRBJ1-1, with D maybe TRBD1 (5 bases). The CDR3 loop spans 16 amino acids. Trimming pared 5 bases from V and 0 bases from J, leaving 16 bases between. Germline assignment: CDR1 LNHDA and CDR2 SQIVND (reference sequence). CDR3 protein: CASSQHRQLMNTEAFF. CDR3 bases: TGTGCCAGTAGTCAACATAGACAGCTAATGAACACTGAAGCTTTCTTT.

This chain uses TRBV5-4 with TRBJ1-2, with a tentative D call TRBD1 (5 bases). Per germline, CDR1 SGHNT and CDR2 YYREEE (reference sequence). CDR3 size: 13 residues. V lost 4 bases and J lost 4, with 11 bases in between. Written as DNA, the CDR3 is TGTGCCAGCAGCCCGACAGCAAGCTATGGCTACACCTTC. Its protein is CASSPTASYGYTF.

This clone was observed a handful of times. A read error may produce the germline difference seen at one junction end. The J gene is TRBJ1-1, the V gene TRBV5-1; D is perhaps TRBD1 (6 bases). This CDR3 comprises 12 residues. CDR1 is SGHRS and CDR2 is YFSETQ in the germline V gene. CDR3 bases: TGCGCCAGCAGCTTGGAAAGGGGGGCGAGTCTCTTT. Protein: CASSLERGASLF.